Below, 18 T cell receptor beta chains from the same sample are listed, as sequenced in a study of blood T cell repertoires in COVID-19. Sequenced by immunoSEQ multiplex PCR; TCRdb stores in-frame clones only, minus some. The table has roughly 230,000 clones, around 84% seen once. Sequencing used peripheral blood. The receptors shown here come from a woman older than 75 with COVID-19, enrolled during active disease.

For the CDR3, the DNA is TGTGCCAGCAGTCCTATGGGGTCAGGGGCCAACGGCTACACCTTC. This gives the protein CASSPMGSGANGYTF. The V call is TRBV11-2, the J call TRBJ1-2; D perhaps matches TRBD1 (6 bases). The germline V gene encodes CDR1 SGHAT and CDR2 FQNNGV. The CDR3 consists of 15 residues. Trimming pared 6 bases from V and 8 bases from J, leaving 22 bases between.

This chain links TRBV7-9 with TRBJ2-7; D perhaps matches TRBD1 (7 bases). V lost 4 bases and J lost 0, with 16 bases in between. In germline, CDR1 is SEHNR, CDR2 FQNEAQ (reference sequence). This CDR3 spans 16 amino acids. The CDR3 nucleotides read TGTGCCAGCAGCTCCACAGGGGAGGCCCTCTCCTACGAGCAGTACTTC. It encodes CASSSTGEALSYEQYF.

The chain couples TRBV30 to TRBJ1-4; possible D gene TRBD1, 6 bases. The V end was cut by 7 bases, the J end by 7 bases, with 19 bases between. The CDR3 has 14 residues. Germline CDR1 reads GTSNPN; CDR2 reads SVGIG (reference sequence). CDR3 protein: CAYRKGGVGEKLFF. CDR3 DNA sequence: TGTGCCTACCGAAAGGGGGGGGTAGGTGAAAAACTGTTTTTT.

J is TRBJ1-1 and V is TRBV5-1, with D possibly TRBD1 on 5 matching bases. V lost 0 bases to trimming and J lost 6 bases, with 18 bases between them. This CDR3 has 16 amino acids. Looked up from germline, CDR1 is SGHRS and CDR2 is YFSETQ. DNA for the CDR3: TGCGCCAGCAGCTTGGACGCAGGGAAGCCTTGGGCTGAAGCTTTCTTT. This sequence encodes CASSLDAGKPWAEAFF.

In DNA, the CDR3 is TGTGCCAGCAGCTTGGGTAGGGGCAACACCGGGGAGCTGTTTTTT. The encoded protein is CASSLGRGNTGELFF. The chain is built from TRBV5-4 and TRBJ2-2, with D maybe TRBD1 (5 bases). The CDR3 spans 15 residues. V was shortened by 0 bases and J by 2 bases, with 8 bases between the two germline ends. Germline values: CDR1 SGHNT, CDR2 YYREEE (reference sequence).

CDR3 residues: CASSPRRVRNEQFF. CDR3 DNA sequence: TGTGCCAGCAGCCCCCGCAGGGTGAGGAATGAGCAGTTCTTC. The chain employs TRBV7-2 and TRBJ2-1; D possibly corresponds to TRBD1 (5 bases). CDR3 length equals 14 residues. The germline V and J ends were trimmed by 5 bases and 7 bases, with 15 bases remaining between them. CDR1 is SGHTA, CDR2 FQGNSA, per germline. The whole variable domain, remainder taken from reference TRBV7-2 and TRBJ2-1, is GAGVSQSPSNKVTEKGKDVELRCDPISGHTALYWYRQSLGQGLEFLIYFQGNSAPDKSGLPSDRFSAERTGGSVSTLTIQRTQQEDSAVYLCASSPRRVRNEQFFGPGTRLTVL.

Only a few counts were recorded for this clone. J is TRBJ1-2 and V is TRBV30; D ambiguous. CDR1 and CDR2 from the germline V gene are GTSNPN and SVGIG (reference sequence). This CDR3 is 11 amino acids long. Trimming pared 1 base from V and 9 bases from J, leaving 9 bases between. Here the CDR3 reads CAWSAGRSYTF. In DNA form, the CDR3 reads TGTGCCTGGAGTGCCGGGAGGAGCTACACCTTC.

V usage is TRBV5-1 and J usage is TRBJ2-7; D gene ambiguous. CDR1 and CDR2 from the germline V gene are SGHRS and YFSETQ. This CDR3 comprises 14 residues. V was clipped by 0 bases and J by 1 base, with 8 bases between them. The CDR3: CASSLGQDSYEQYV. The CDR3 DNA sequence: TGCGCCAGCAGCTTGGGGCAGGATTCCTACGAGCAGTACGTC.

The CDR3 reads CASSYRQGANYGYTF. CDR3 in DNA: TGTGCCAGCAGCTACCGACAGGGGGCGAACTATGGCTACACCTTC. The V gene is TRBV7-9, the J gene TRBJ1-2; 10 bases match TRBD1. J lost 2 bases, V lost 4 bases, and 4 bases had no gene match. This CDR3 region has 15 residues. Per germline, CDR1 SEHNR and CDR2 FQNEAQ (reference sequence).

The genes are TRBV18 and TRBJ1-4, with D hard to call. Germline loops: CDR1 KGHSH, CDR2 LQKENI. V shed 0 bases and J shed 8 bases, with 10 bases lying between them. This CDR3 has 14 residues. The DNA for the CDR3 is TGTGCCAGCTCACCACCCACCTTAGAGGAAAAACTGTTTTTT. Translating it yields CASSPPTLEEKLFF.

This rearrangement joins TRBV28 to TRBJ1-2; TRBD1 matches 8 bases. Germline V gene data show CDR1 as MDHEN and CDR2 as SYDVKM. The CDR3 spans 13 residues. Trimming took 7 bases from V and 4 from J; bases not matched to a gene: 5. DNA of the CDR3: TGTGCCAGCATCAACACAGGGGGCTATGGCTACACCTTC. Residues: CASINTGGYGYTF.

This chain links TRBV6-5 with TRBJ1-1, with 10 positions matching TRBD1. V was clipped by 10 bases and J by 6 bases; unmatched bases: 14. Germline CDR1 is MNHEY and CDR2 is SVGAGI. The CDR3 spans 15 residues. Here the CDR3 DNA reads TGTGCCACCCTTCGGGCGGGACAGGGGCTCTCTGAAGCTTTCTTT. This sequence encodes CATLRAGQGLSEAFF.

J is TRBJ2-5 and V is TRBV13; 12 bases agree with TRBD2. V shed 5 bases and J 3 bases; nucleotides not matched to a gene: 4. The CDR3 runs to 15 residues. CDR1 is PRHDT and CDR2 is FYEKMQ in the germline V gene (reference sequence). The CDR3 sequence: CASSQGLAGKETQYF. For the CDR3, the DNA is TGTGCCAGCAGCCAAGGACTAGCGGGGAAAGAGACCCAGTACTTC. The full variable domain, rest sourced from reference TRBV13 and TRBJ2-5, is AAGVIQSPRHLIKEKRETATLKCYPIPRHDTVYWYQQGPGQDPQFLISFYEKMQSDKGSIPDRFSAQQFSDYHSELNMSSLELGDSALYFCASSQGLAGKETQYFGPGTRLLVL.

This clone was recorded only once. The chain recombines TRBV6-5 with TRBJ2-4; D might be TRBD2 (6 bases). V gave up 9 bases and J gave up 8 bases, with 8 bases separating them. The CDR3 contains 10 residues. The germline V gene has CDR1 MNHEY and CDR2 SVGAGI. Here the CDR3 DNA reads TGTGCCAGTCCGGGGGACATTCAGTACTTC. Its protein product is CASPGDIQYF.

The chain combines TRBV7-2 with TRBJ2-1, with TRBD2 as a possible D gene (6 bases). The V gene lost 4 bases and the J gene lost 1 base, with 8 bases spanning the gap. The CDR3 is made up of 14 amino acids. Germline V gene sequence: CDR1 SGHTA, CDR2 FQGNSA. The CDR3 DNA is TGTGCCAGCAGCTATAGCGGTTCCTACAATGAGCAGTTCTTC. Translating it yields CASSYSGSYNEQFF.

This sequence joins TRBV5-5 and TRBJ2-2, with TRBD2 matching over 16 bases. This CDR3 has 19 residues. In germline, CDR1 is SGHKS, CDR2 YYEKEE (reference sequence). After removal of 4 bases from V and 0 bases from J, the junction contained 6 bases not matched to a gene. The CDR3 sequence is CASSTGTSGGAANTGELFF. CDR3 DNA sequence: TGTGCCAGCAGCACCGGGACTAGCGGGGGGGCCGCGAACACCGGGGAGCTGTTTTTT.

The chain is built from TRBV2 and TRBJ1-2; 8 bases map to TRBD1. Trimming cost V 6 bases and J 7 bases; bases outside gene matches: 1. The germline gives CDR1 SNHLY, CDR2 FYNNEI. This CDR3 has 11 residues. The CDR3 region is CASSDRGGYTF. Here the CDR3 DNA reads TGTGCCAGCAGCGACAGGGGTGGCTACACCTTC.

This clone has just a few counts. This sequence joins TRBV30 and TRBJ1-2; possibly TRBD1 for D (5 bases). Trimming shortened V by 4 bases and J by 8 bases, and 23 bases separated the two germline ends. Germline lookup yields CDR1 GTSNPN and CDR2 SVGIG (reference sequence). This CDR3 is built from 15 residues. CDR3 loop: CAWIRGWGNSEGYTF. CDR3 nucleotide sequence: TGTGCCTGGATAAGGGGATGGGGTAACAGCGAGGGCTACACCTTC.